This T cell receptor (beta chain) was documented in a study of T cell repertoires in cytomegalovirus infection. For the study at large: Shared public TCR beta signatures pointed to both CMV infection and a matching HLA type. Study findings and constraints: Individuals carrying CMV plus the relevant HLA were identified by cumulative frequency of public TCR beta families. Clonotypes of TCR beta that were HLA-C-restricted and CMV-specific dominated the ex vivo response.

In the case of this clonotype: Its specificity is not known.

TCRdb recomputed calls from the reads with MiXCR, one row per CDR3 protein. The data contain 250,000 to 300,000 distinct CDR3 sequences, about 18% of them singletons. The sample comprised CD8+ T cells from PBMCs. This clonotype was sampled from a human donor in good health (CMV status not recorded). Some clones in this sample may be carry-over from other donors' samples.

CDR3 in amino acids: CASSSSGPEAFF. The CDR3 DNA sequence: TGTGCCAGCAGCTCCTCAGGGCCTGAAGCTTTCTTT. V gene TRBV7-9 combines with J gene TRBJ1-1; possible D gene TRBD1, 5 bases. CDR3 size: 12 residues. Germline V gene data show CDR1 as SEHNR and CDR2 as FQNEAQ (reference sequence). With 4 bases removed from V and 6 bases from J, the gap between germline ends came to 9 bases. The variable domain in full, completed from reference TRBV7-9 and TRBJ1-1, reads DTGVSQNPRHKITKRGQNVTFRCDPISEHNRLYWYRQTLGQGPEFLTYFQNEAQLEKSRLLSDRFSAERPKGSFSTLEIQRTEQGDSAMYLCASSSSGPEAFFGQGTRLTVV.